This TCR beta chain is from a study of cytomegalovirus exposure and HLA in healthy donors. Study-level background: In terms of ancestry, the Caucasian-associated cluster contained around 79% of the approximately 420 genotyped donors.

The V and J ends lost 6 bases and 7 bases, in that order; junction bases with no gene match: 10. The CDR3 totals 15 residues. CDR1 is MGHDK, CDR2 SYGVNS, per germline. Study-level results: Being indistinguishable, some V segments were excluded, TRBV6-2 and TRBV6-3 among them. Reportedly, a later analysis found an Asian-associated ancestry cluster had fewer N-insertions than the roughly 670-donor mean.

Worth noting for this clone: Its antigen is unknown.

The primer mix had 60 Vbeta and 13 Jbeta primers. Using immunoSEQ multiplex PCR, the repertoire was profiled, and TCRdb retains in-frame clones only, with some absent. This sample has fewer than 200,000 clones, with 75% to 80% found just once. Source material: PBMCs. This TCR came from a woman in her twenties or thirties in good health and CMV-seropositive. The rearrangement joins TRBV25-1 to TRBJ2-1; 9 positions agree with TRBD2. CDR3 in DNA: TGTGCCAGCAGCTTCGGACTAGCGCCGAGGAATGAGCAGTTCTTC. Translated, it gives CASSFGLAPRNEQFF.